This T cell receptor (beta chain) was obtained from a study of blood T cell repertoires in COVID-19. Only in-frame clones appear in the TCRdb table, and some are missing; sequencing was by immunoSEQ multiplex PCR. The table lists more than 95,000 clones, 87% of them singletons. The V gene end was trimmed by 5 bases and the J gene end by 5 bases; junction bases not matched to a gene: 7. The CDR3 extends over 14 amino acids. Germline CDR1 is LGHDT and CDR2 is YNNKEL (reference sequence). The TCR sequence derives from a human donor in a cohort sampled during active COVID-19. Sequenced material: peripheral blood. J is TRBJ2-7 and V is TRBV3-1 (or the pseudogene TRBV3-2); 9 nucleotides line up with TRBD2. The CDR3 sequence: CASSIAAGGHEQYF. For the CDR3, the DNA is TGTGCCAGCAGCATCGCCGCGGGAGGGCACGAGCAGTACTTC.